The sample holds a few counts of the clone carrying this T cell receptor (beta chain). What it recognizes is unknown. These data come from a study of lymphopenia after photon versus proton radiotherapy. CDR3 length equals 20 residues. Per germline, CDR1 MDHEN and CDR2 SYDVKM. V gave up 1 base and J gave up 1 base, with 23 bases separating them. Measured with immunoSEQ multiplex PCR; TCRdb has only the in-frame clones, and not every one. The sample shows about 12,000 clones, roughly 90% of them seen only once. Study-wide results and caveats: Larger post-nadir TCR diversity loss correlated inversely with survival in deceased patients. Survival link was tested only in deceased patients; proton benefit remains a possibility. Oligoclonal CD8+ Temra expansion after nadir drove photon patients' diversity drop.

This specimen consisted of peripheral blood, obtained from a patient treated with proton-based radiotherapy. V gene TRBV28 combines with J gene TRBJ2-1; a possible D gene is TRBD1 (5 bases). The sequence derives from a man between 60 and 70 years old with pancreatic cancer. The CDR3 DNA reads TGTGCCAGCAGTTTATCGGACCATTCGTGGGGCATCGGGTCCTACAATGAGCAGTTCTTC. Encoded protein: CASSLSDHSWGIGSYNEQFF.